The subject of this entry is one T cell receptor beta chain. This sample stems from a study of T cell responses to AZD1222 COVID-19 vaccine. V lost 8 bases and J lost 4; bases outside the gene matches: 7. The germline CDR1 and CDR2 sequences are MDHEN and SYDVKM. This CDR3 is 13 amino acids long. The protocol was immunoSEQ multiplex PCR, while the TCRdb copy is restricted to in-frame clones and leaves out a portion. This table has some 60,000 clones, 80% to 90% appearing once. The chain has TRBV28 and TRBJ1-2; 7 nucleotides match TRBD1. This clonotype was obtained from an adult who received the AZD1222 COVID-19 vaccine. Sequencing was performed on peripheral blood, taken 28 days after the second AZD1222 dose. The CDR3 DNA follows: TGTGCCAGCGTGCCAGGGGGTGCCTATGGCTACACCTTC. Protein sequence: CASVPGGAYGYTF.